This record looks at one T cell receptor beta chain sequence and its context. Its antigen remains unidentified. This entry belongs to a study of OX40 agonist ivuxolimab in advanced cancers. About the research overall: A history of anti-PD-1, anti-PD-L1 or anti-CTLA-4 therapy was acceptable, and 40% had some. Findings of the study overall: CD4+ and CD8+ blood T cells expanded clonally by week 6 at 0.1 to 3.0 mg/kg.

Profiling relied on immunoSEQ multiplex PCR, and the TCRdb table lists in-frame clones only, not all of them. The table lists about 79,000 clones, approximately 92% of them singletons. The TCR originated in an adult with an advanced solid tumor such as melanoma, head and neck, liver or kidney cancer. This sample comprised CD4+ or CD8+ T cells sorted from blood, obtained in a trial of the OX40 agonist ivuxolimab.

CDR3 in amino acids: CASSLGPTQTDTQYF. In DNA, the CDR3 is TGTGCCAGCAGCTTGGGGCCAACCCAGACAGATACGCAGTATTTT. The V gene is TRBV5-4, the J gene TRBJ2-3; D gene unclear. V was trimmed by 0 bases and J by 3 bases, leaving 11 bases between them. The CDR3 sequence is 15 residues long. The germline V gene encodes CDR1 SGHNT and CDR2 YYREEE (reference sequence).